This TCR beta chain was retrieved from a study of OX40 agonist ivuxolimab in advanced cancers. Study information: Prior anti-PD-1, anti-PD-L1 or anti-CTLA-4 therapy was allowed; roughly 40% had some.

CDR1 MNHEY and CDR2 SVGAGI come from the germline V gene. V lost 2 bases, J lost 2 bases, and 7 bases lay in between. CDR3 size: 15 residues. The study, taken as a whole, reports: Among T cells, CD8+ cells averaged more expanded clones than CD4+ cells.

This clone has a single count. Its antigen is undetermined. TCRdb's copy holds only in-frame clones and misses some; the assay was immunoSEQ multiplex PCR. The sample lists around 38,000 clones, about 84% occurring once. The V gene is TRBV6-5, the J gene TRBJ2-6, with D perhaps matching TRBD1 (5 bases). Sequences were derived from CD4+ or CD8+ T cells sorted from blood, sampled in a trial of the OX40 agonist ivuxolimab. This receptor was taken from an adult with an advanced solid tumor such as melanoma, head and neck, liver or kidney cancer. The CDR3: CASSYVGPGANVLTF. CDR3 coding DNA: TGTGCCAGCAGTTACGTGGGGCCTGGGGCCAACGTCCTGACTTTC.